The 14 T cell receptor beta chains below come from one sample, sequenced in a study of T cells in women clearing cervical HPV infection. The data were produced by immunoSEQ multiplex PCR, yet TCRdb's version contains in-frame clones alone and is incomplete. Recorded here are about 22,000 clones; the top ten clones represent approximately 12%. The sequencing sample was made of blood buffy coat. The receptors shown here come from a woman between 18 and 70 years old with a cervical HPV16 infection that either progressed to CIN3+ or cleared (not recorded which).

This clone ranks as medium-sized in terms of frequency. The read halts 3 residues ahead of the CDR3 end, with the missing end drawn from the germline J gene. The V call is TRBV10-3, the J call TRBJ2-7; D possibly corresponds to TRBD1 (6 bases). V was pared by 3 bases and J by 0 bases, with 12 bases between. This CDR3 has 15 residues. Germline V lookup: CDR1 ENHRY, CDR2 SYGVKD. CDR3 amino acids: CAISDDRSISYEQYF. The CDR3 DNA, read in part, is TGTGCCATCAGTGACGACAGGAGCATCTCCTACGAG.

Regarding this clone: The observed sequence ends 3 residues before the CDR3 terminus, with the missing tail filled in from the germline J gene. The V gene is TRBV6-2 or TRBV6-3, the J gene TRBJ2-3; 11 bases align to TRBD1. The CDR3 is made up of 17 amino acids. Germline CDR1 MNHEY, CDR2 SVGEGT. The CDR3 protein is CASSYVLIRDRGEPQYF. The DNA read from the CDR3 is TGTGCCAGCAGTTATGTACTAATCCGGGACAGGGGGGAGCCG.

Points on this clone: Read data end 3 residues before the CDR3 end; the end is taken from the germline J gene. The chain recombines TRBV19 with TRBJ1-1, with a weak D call TRBD1 (6 bases). The V gene's germline CDR1 is LNHDA and CDR2 SQIVND (reference sequence). The length of the CDR3 is 15 residues. Trimming shortened V by 6 bases and J by 6 bases, and 20 bases separated the two germline ends. The CDR3 bases that were read are TGTGCCAGTAGAAAAGCGACAGGAAGCATAGCTGAA. Its protein is CASRKATGSIAE. The entire CDR3 is CASRKATGSIAEAFF.

On this clone itself: The CDR3 is cut off 3 residues early in the read; its end comes from the germline J gene. J is TRBJ2-7 and V is TRBV28; D perhaps matches TRBD1 (6 bases). V was shortened by 6 bases and J by 0 bases, with 12 bases between the two germline ends. CDR3 size: 14 residues. Germline loops: CDR1 MDHEN, CDR2 SYDVKM. The sequenced CDR3 bases are TGTGCCAGCAGCTCCGGACAGAGCTCCTACGAG. Encoded protein: CASSSGQSSYE. The whole CDR3 protein is CASSSGQSSYEQYF.

CDR3 sequence: CASTQNRGTEAFF. CDR3 DNA (partial): TGTGCCAGCACTCAAAACAGGGGCACTGAA. The J gene is TRBJ1-1, the V gene TRBV5-6; 7 bases align to TRBD1. The read comes to an end 3 residues before the CDR3 does, leaving the germline J gene to fill in the end. This CDR3 is 13 amino acids long. V lost 6 bases and J lost 4; bases outside the gene matches: 6. Germline V gene sequence: CDR1 SGHDT, CDR2 YYEEEE. Complete variable domain (other parts from reference TRBV5-6 and TRBJ1-1): DAGVTQSPTHLIKTRGQQVTLRCSPKSGHDTVSWYQQALGQGPQFIFQYYEEEERQRGNFPDRFSGHQFPNYSSELNVNALLLGDSALYLCASTQNRGTEAFFGQGTRLTVV.

With respect to this clone: The sequenced fragment ends 3 residues before the CDR3 boundary, so the rest is inferred from the germline J gene. The V and J genes are TRBV23-1 and TRBJ1-2; TRBD1 is a possible D gene (5 bases). TRBV23-1 is identified as an open reading frame with a role that is uncertain. The CDR3 is made up of 16 amino acids. CDR3 bases read: TGCGCCAGCAGTCAATCGATGCCAGGGAGGAGCCACGAC. Translated: CASSQSMPGRSHD. Given in full, the CDR3 is CASSQSMPGRSHDYTF.

A word on this clone: From the germline J gene comes the end of the CDR3, since the read stops 3 residues before it. The chain links TRBV5-1 to TRBJ2-2, with 7 bases fitting TRBD1. Germline CDR1 and CDR2: SGHRS and YFSETQ. CDR3 length: 18 residues. Trimming removed 4 bases from V and 5 bases from J; junction bases left unmatched: 17. CDR3 sequence: CASSPRATGPGSTGELFF. The CDR3 bases that were read are TGCGCCAGCAGCCCACGGGCGACAGGGCCCGGATCGACCGGGGAG.

Turning to this clone: Read sequence stops 3 residues before the CDR3 end, and the germline J gene provides the missing end. The rearrangement uses TRBV20-1 and TRBJ1-4; D ambiguous. The CDR3 totals 15 residues. Germline V gene lookup returns CDR1 DFQATT and CDR2 SNEGSKA (reference sequence). Trimming shortened V by 0 bases and J by 4 bases, and 12 bases separated the two germline ends. The CDR3 DNA, read in part, is TGCAGTGCTAGAGATTCGCGGCAGAGTAATGAAAAA. Translating it yields CSARDSRQSNEK. The whole CDR3 is CSARDSRQSNEKLFF.

For this clone: The sequenced fragment ends 3 residues before the CDR3 boundary, so the rest is inferred from the germline J gene. The rearrangement uses TRBV20-1 and TRBJ2-6; D is unresolved. Germline CDR1 and CDR2: DFQATT and SNEGSKA (reference sequence). V was clipped by 3 bases and J by 2 bases, with 8 bases between them. The CDR3 runs 14 residues. CDR3 region: CSASKSPGANVLTF. The part of the CDR3 DNA that was read is TGCAGTGCTAGTAAGAGCCCTGGGGCCAACGTC.

Details on this clone: Read sequence stops 3 residues before the CDR3 end, and the germline J gene provides the missing end. V gene TRBV5-1 combines with J gene TRBJ2-1; 11 bases fit TRBD2. The CDR3 runs 16 residues. CDR1 and CDR2 (germline): SGHRS, YFSETQ. Trimming removed 4 bases from V and 5 bases from J; junction bases left unmatched: 8. The sequenced part of the CDR3 DNA is TGCGCCAGCAGCCTAGGGACTAGCGGAGTAGACAATGAG. Translation: CASSLGTSGVDNE. The CDR3 in its entirety is CASSLGTSGVDNEQFF. The full variable domain, completed using reference TRBV5-1 and TRBJ2-1, is KAGVTQTPRYLIKTRGQQVTLSCSPISGHRSVSWYQQTPGQGLQFLFEYFSETQRNKGNFPGRFSGRQFSNSRSEMNVSTLELGDSALYLCASSLGTSGVDNEQFFGPGTRLTVL.

Turning to this clone: The sequenced fragment ends 3 residues before the CDR3 boundary, so the rest is inferred from the germline J gene. The V gene is TRBV7-3, the J gene TRBJ1-2, with TRBD1 matching over 8 bases. Looked up from germline, CDR1 is SGHTA and CDR2 is FQGTGA. The CDR3 has 15 residues. CDR3 DNA (partial): TGTGCCAGCAGCACCCACGGACAGGGCCCCTACGAC. This codes for CASSTHGQGPYD. The complete CDR3 sequence is CASSTHGQGPYDYTF.

About this clone itself: From the germline J gene comes the end of the CDR3, since the read stops 3 residues before it. The rearrangement joins TRBV18 to TRBJ2-2; TRBD1 matches at 12 bases. Germline V CDR1 and CDR2: KGHSH, LQKENI. CDR3 size: 15 residues. The part of the CDR3 DNA that was read is TGTGCCAGCTCGCGGGACAGGGGGCCGAATGAAAAG. Its protein is CASSRDRGPNEK. The whole CDR3 is CASSRDRGPNEKLFF.

A note on this clone: The read gets to within 3 residues of the CDR3 end, and the germline J gene fills in the rest. The chain couples TRBV24-1 to TRBJ2-1, with 7 bases matching TRBD2. The trim removed 4 bases at V and 8 bases at J, leaving 13 bases unmatched. The germline gives CDR1 KGHDR, CDR2 SFDVKD. CDR3 length: 16 residues. The sequenced CDR3 bases are TGTGCCACCAGTGAACACGAGGGCGGGGGAAATCATGAG. Protein product: CATSEHEGGGNHE. The full CDR3 sequence reads CATSEHEGGGNHEQFF.

Points on this clone: The read finishes 3 residues shy of the CDR3 end, and the germline J gene is used to complete it. V usage is TRBV7-6 and J usage is TRBJ2-7, with D hard to call. Germline CDR1 and CDR2: SGHVS and FNYEAQ. The germline V and J ends were trimmed by 3 bases and 6 bases, with 9 bases remaining between them. The CDR3 totals 12 residues. This CDR3 reads CASSFIPREQYF. Incomplete CDR3 DNA: TGTGCCAGCAGCTTTATACCGCGCGAG. Supplemented by reference TRBV7-6 and TRBJ2-7, the full variable domain reads GAGVSQSPRYKVTKRGQDVALRCDPISGHVSLYWYRQALGQGPEFLTYFNYEAQQDKSGLPNDRFSAERPEGSISTLTIQRTEQRDSAMYRCASSFIPREQYFGPGTRLTVT.